The rows below give T cell receptor beta chains drawn from one sample of a study of OX40 agonist ivuxolimab in advanced cancers. This table comes from immunoSEQ multiplex PCR, and its TCRdb copy is limited to in-frame clones, with some not included. This table holds some 37,000 clones, about 88% found once. This specimen consisted of CD4+ or CD8+ T cells sorted from blood, obtained in a trial of the OX40 agonist ivuxolimab. The receptors here all came from an adult with an advanced solid tumor such as melanoma, head and neck, liver or kidney cancer. CDR3s include the opening cysteine and the closing phenylalanine or tryptophan. The D gene is left open where the match is weak. Clone size is stated in some rows and not others, as once, few, many or a class when expanded.

j_call	d_call	clone_size	v_call	cdr3_nt	cdr3_aa
TRBJ1-3	.	.	TRBV5-1	TGCGCCAGCAGCACAGGAGCCTCTGGAAACACCATATATTTT	CASSTGASGNTIYF
TRBJ2-4	TRBD1	.	TRBV6-1	TGTGCCACCTCCCGGGACAGGGTGTATAACATTCAGTACTTC	CATSRDRVYNIQYF
TRBJ2-7	.	.	TRBV5-1	TGCGCCAGCAGCTACGGGTATATGAGCACCCCCTACGAGCAGTACTTC	CASSYGYMSTPYEQYF
TRBJ2-3	.	.	TRBV7-2	TGTGCCAGCAGCTTATCCTCCCTCCCGCGCACAGATACGCAGTATTTT	CASSLSSLPRTDTQYF
TRBJ2-4	.	.	TRBV7-8	TGTGCCAGCAGCCCAGTCCTAGGAGGGCACATTCAGTACTTC	CASSPVLGGHIQYF
TRBJ2-7	.	.	TRBV5-1	TGCGCCAGCAGCTTGGTATCTTCGGGTTCCTACGAGCAGTACTTC	CASSLVSSGSYEQYF
TRBJ1-5	.	.	TRBV19	TGTGCCAGTAGTATATACCACCCTAGTGGGAATCAGCCCCAGCATTTT	CASSIYHPSGNQPQHF
TRBJ2-3	TRBD2	.	TRBV5-4	TGTGCCAGCAGCCGGGAGGGCGCGACAGATACGCAGTATTTT	CASSREGATDTQYF
TRBJ2-5	TRBD1	.	TRBV2	TGTGCCAGCAGAGGACAGGGGATGGAGACCCAGTACTTC	CASRGQGMETQYF
TRBJ1-1	.	few	TRBV28	TGTGCCACAACCCCGACAAGGAAAGCTTTCTTT	CATTPTRKAFF
TRBJ2-1	.	once	TRBV5-1	TGCGCCAGCAGCTTGGTACGCGGGACAGGGTCCCGGCGGGAGGTCAATGAGCAGTTCTTC	CASSLVRGTGSRREVNEQFF
TRBJ2-7	.	.	TRBV6-1	TGTGCCAGCAGTCCACTGGGGGACGAGCAGTACTTC	CASSPLGDEQYF
TRBJ1-5	.	.	TRBV7-9	TGTGCCAGCAGCCTCGGGGGTTATCAGCCCCAGCATTTT	CASSLGGYQPQHF
TRBJ2-3	.	.	TRBV18	TGTGCCAGCTCACCAATACAGACCAAAGATACGCAGTATTTT	CASSPIQTKDTQYF
TRBJ2-7	.	.	TRBV6-5	TGTGCCAGCAGTTACGATTCTCCCAGGATCTACGAGCAGTACTTC	CASSYDSPRIYEQYF
TRBJ2-5	.	.	TRBV28	TGTGCCAGCAGTTTTTTAGACCAAGAGACCCAGTACTTC	CASSFLDQETQYF
TRBJ2-5	TRBD2	.	TRBV7-2	TGTGCCAGCAGCCTGACTAGCGGGGGGTACCAAGAGACCCAGTACTTC	CASSLTSGGYQETQYF
TRBJ1-1	.	.	TRBV6-6	TGTGCCATTTCGACAGACAAGAACACTGAAGCTTTCTTT	CAISTDKNTEAFF
TRBJ2-7	TRBD1	.	TRBV9	TGTGCCAGCAGCGTAGGGACAGGAAATTTTCCCTACGAGCAGTACTTC	CASSVGTGNFPYEQYF
TRBJ1-6	.	.	TRBV28	TGTGCCAGCAGTTTATACCACAGCTCCTATAATTCACCCCTCCACTTT	CASSLYHSSYNSPLHF
TRBJ2-7	.	.	TRBV23-1	TGCGCCAGCAGTCAAGGGCCCGGGGGAGTCCGTCGGTTTCAGTACTTC	CASSQGPGGVRRFQYF
TRBJ2-3	.	once	TRBV6-6	TGTGCCAGCAGTTACGATCCTGGGAGCACAGATACGCAGTATTTT	CASSYDPGSTDTQYF
TRBJ1-6	.	.	TRBV6-4	TGTGCCATCTCTACCGGGACACCCGGGGGAAGATCACCCCTCCACTTT	CAISTGTPGGRSPLHF
TRBJ2-2	.	.	TRBV28	TGTGCCAGCAGTTTAGGGGGGCTGAACACCGGGGAGCTGTTTTTT	CASSLGGLNTGELFF
TRBJ2-3	.	.	TRBV27	TGTGCCAGCAGTTTGACTCCTAGCACAGATACGCAGTATTTT	CASSLTPSTDTQYF
TRBJ1-2	.	.	TRBV6-1	TGTGCCAGCAGTACCAGGGAATCTGGCTACACCTTC	CASSTRESGYTF
TRBJ1-1	.	once	TRBV29-1	TGCAGCGTTACCCCCGGGGTTAGGATGAACACTGAAGCTTTCTTT	CSVTPGVRMNTEAFF
TRBJ2-5	TRBD2	.	TRBV28	TGTGCCAGCCCCCGAGGACTAGCCCCACTACAAGAGACCCAGTACTTC	CASPRGLAPLQETQYF
TRBJ1-5	TRBD1	.	TRBV7-2	TGTGCCAGCAGCTTTTTTGGACAGGGCAATCAGCCCCAGCATTTT	CASSFFGQGNQPQHF
TRBJ1-2	TRBD1	.	TRBV6-1	TGTGCCAGCAGACCGCGGGACAGGGAGCACTATGGCTACACCTTC	CASRPRDREHYGYTF
TRBJ1-2	.	.	TRBV6-5	TGTGCCAGCACCTACTCCAGGGGCAGCTATGGCTACACCTTC	CASTYSRGSYGYTF
TRBJ2-5	.	.	TRBV5-1	TGCGCCAGCAGCTTGGTACAGGGGGAGGGAGAGACCCAGTACTTC	CASSLVQGEGETQYF
TRBJ2-3	.	.	TRBV27	TGTGCCACCAGAGGGTACACAGATACGCAGTATTTT	CATRGYTDTQYF
TRBJ2-3	.	few	TRBV29-1	TGCAGCGTCCCTAAGGGGGGCCTCCTCAATAGGGGTACGCAGTATTTT	CSVPKGGLLNRGTQYF
TRBJ2-1	TRBD2	.	TRBV28	TGTGCCAGCAGAGTCGGCGGGACTAGTATCCATGAGCAGTTCTTC	CASRVGGTSIHEQFF
TRBJ2-7	.	.	TRBV5-1	TGCGCCAGCAGTTCGCTGACCGGGGGGCCGAGCTACGAGCAGTACTTC	CASSSLTGGPSYEQYF
TRBJ1-1	TRBD1	.	TRBV19	TGTGCCAGTAGTATCAGGGGGCCTCTGGCCTCTGAAGCTTTCTTT	CASSIRGPLASEAFF
TRBJ1-2	.	.	TRBV6-1	TGTGCCAGCAGTGAAAACAAGGGGCTGTATGGCTACACCTTC	CASSENKGLYGYTF